These 23 T cell receptor beta chains originate from one sample sequenced in a study of patients and donors after allogeneic stem cell transplantation. MiXCR, run by TCRdb on the RT-PCR reads, gives a single entry per CDR3 protein. The sample has over 150,000 distinct CDR3 sequences, 30% seen once. The sequencing sample was made of blood, either unsorted or a sorted T cell fraction (not recorded which). The receptors here all came from a human donor who was either an allogeneic HSCT recipient or a stem cell or donor lymphocyte infusion donor (not recorded which). It is not recorded whose cells these are; they may come from a transplant donor.

The chain uses TRBV7-2 and TRBJ1-5; no clear D. Germline V lookup: CDR1 SGHTA, CDR2 FQGNSA. The CDR3 contains 13 residues. Trimming removed 1 base at V and 7 bases at J, with 8 bases between. Here the CDR3 DNA reads TGTGCCAGCAGCTTAGTGGTGGGGCAGCCCCAGCATTTT. Amino acid sequence: CASSLVVGQPQHF.

This chain links TRBV5-1 with TRBJ2-2; 7 nucleotides line up with TRBD2. This CDR3 is built from 15 residues. V gave up 4 bases and J gave up 1 base; unmatched junction bases: 4. CDR1 SGHRS and CDR2 YFSETQ come from the germline V gene. The CDR3: CASSILALNTGELFF. CDR3 coding DNA: TGCGCCAGCAGCATACTAGCGCTGAACACCGGGGAGCTGTTTTTT.

This clonotype was recorded a few times. The chain has TRBV25-1 and TRBJ1-1, with a tentative D call TRBD1 (6 bases). The CDR3 is made up of 14 amino acids. Per germline, CDR1 MGHDK and CDR2 SYGVNS. With 5 bases removed from V and 7 bases from J, the gap between germline ends came to 17 bases. This chain's CDR3 is CASSIRGIKGEAFF. The CDR3 coding sequence is TGTGCCAGCAGTATCAGGGGAATCAAGGGTGAAGCTTTCTTT.

The chain carries TRBV7-2 and TRBJ2-1, with 7 bases matching TRBD2. Germline V CDR1 and CDR2: SGHTA, FQGNSA. This CDR3 has 15 amino acids. V lost 4 bases, J lost 1 base, and 4 bases stayed unmatched. The CDR3 sequence is CASSWTSTSYNEQFF. For the CDR3, the DNA is TGTGCCAGCAGCTGGACTAGTACGTCCTACAATGAGCAGTTCTTC.

This clonotype was observed once. The chain links TRBV19 to TRBJ2-1; 8 positions agree with TRBD1. CDR3 length equals 13 residues. V shed 6 bases and J 8 bases; nucleotides not matched to a gene: 6. Germline values: CDR1 LNHDA, CDR2 SQIVND (reference sequence). As DNA, the CDR3 is TGTGCCAGTAGGCGGACAGGGCTCGATGAGCAGTTCTTC. This sequence encodes CASRRTGLDEQFF.

The CDR3 DNA reads as TGTGCCAGCAGCCGAGAGGGGGCCGGGGAGCTGTTTTTT. Translated: CASSREGAGELFF. The genes are TRBV9 and TRBJ2-2; TRBD1 might be the D (6 bases). Germline V gene data show CDR1 as SGDLS and CDR2 as YYNGEE. V lost 4 bases and J lost 6, with 10 bases in between. This CDR3 has 13 amino acids.

This clonotype was counted once. The genes are TRBV7-9 and TRBJ2-1, with 8 bases aligning to TRBD1. Germline assignment: CDR1 SEHNR and CDR2 FQNEAQ (reference sequence). The V and J ends lost 2 bases and 5 bases, in that order; junction bases with no gene match: 20. This CDR3 region has 20 residues. The CDR3 bases are TGTGCCAGCAGCTTAAAGCCAGGGGGCTCCCCTAGAGGCGACAACAATGAGCAGTTCTTC. Its protein product is CASSLKPGGSPRGDNNEQFF.

This clonotype occurred many times. This chain links TRBV12-3 or TRBV12-4 with TRBJ1-5; D not resolved. The CDR3 has 14 residues. V shed 1 base and J shed 7 bases, with 11 bases lying between them. CDR3 residues: CASSLDGGEQPQHF. CDR3 nucleotide sequence: TGTGCCAGCAGTTTAGACGGAGGAGAGCAGCCCCAGCATTTT.

This clonotype appeared a few times. The V and J genes are TRBV29-1 and TRBJ2-1, with 15 bases aligning to TRBD2. V was pared by 7 bases and J by 8 bases, with 9 bases of the junction left unmatched. Germline-derived CDR1 and CDR2 are SQVTM and ANQGSEA. CDR3 size: 15 residues. CDR3 sequence reads: CSGRTSGRVRYEQFF. CDR3 DNA sequence: TGCAGCGGGAGGACTAGCGGGAGGGTTAGGTATGAGCAGTTCTTC.

This chain links TRBV29-1 with TRBJ1-4, with a tentative D call TRBD1 (5 bases). The CDR3 is 12 residues long. V lost 6 bases to trimming and J lost 10 bases, with 15 bases between them. The germline V gene has CDR1 SQVTM and CDR2 ANQGSEA. The CDR3 region is CSVEGQRGKLFF. As DNA, the CDR3 is TGCAGCGTGGAGGGGCAACGGGGAAAACTGTTTTTT. The whole variable domain, remainder taken from reference TRBV29-1 and TRBJ1-4, is SAVISQKPSRDICQRGTSLTIQCQVDSQVTMMFWYRQQPGQSLTLIATANQGSEATYESGFVIDKFPISRPNLTFSTLTVSNMSPEDSSIYLCSVEGQRGKLFFGSGTQLSVL.

In DNA, the CDR3 is TGTGCCAGCAGCTTGGTTCAGTATAATTCACCCCTCCACTTT. The encoded protein is CASSLVQYNSPLHF. The V and J genes are TRBV5-6 and TRBJ1-6; D uncertain. This CDR3 has 14 amino acids. V was clipped by 0 bases and J by 4 bases, with 5 bases between them. In germline, CDR1 is SGHDT, CDR2 YYEEEE.

The J gene is TRBJ2-5, the V gene TRBV10-3, with D maybe TRBD2 (7 bases). The CDR3 has 15 amino acids. The V gene lost 0 bases and the J gene lost 1 base, with 9 bases spanning the gap. CDR1 is ENHRY and CDR2 is SYGVKD in the germline V gene. The CDR3, as DNA: TGTGCCATCAGTGAGTCGAGGGGGGGCCAAGAGACCCAGTACTTC. This encodes CAISESRGGQETQYF.

The V and J genes are TRBV15 and TRBJ2-1; D may correspond to TRBD1 or TRBD2 (5 bases each). Germline V lookup: CDR1 LNHNV, CDR2 YYDKDF (reference sequence). This CDR3 region has 14 residues. V was shortened by 8 bases and J by 7 bases, with 18 bases between the two germline ends. As DNA, the CDR3 is TGTGCCACCCGCCCCGGGGCTAGTCCGAATGAGCAGTTCTTC. Translating it yields CATRPGASPNEQFF.

The genes are TRBV6-6 and TRBJ2-1; TRBD2 agrees at 9 bases. CDR3 length: 15 amino acids. Trimming cost V 6 bases and J 5 bases; bases outside gene matches: 8. CDR1 MNHNY and CDR2 SVGAGI come from the germline V gene (reference sequence). As DNA, the CDR3 is TGTGCCAGCAGCAAACCGGGACTAGCCCACAATGAGCAGTTCTTC. This sequence encodes CASSKPGLAHNEQFF.

This clonotype was seen once. The chain links TRBV7-9 to TRBJ2-7; TRBD1 or TRBD2 may be the D gene (5 bases each). The CDR3 has 12 residues. The V end lost 6 bases, the J end lost 4 bases, and 10 bases lay between the germline ends. The germline CDR1 and CDR2 sequences are SEHNR and FQNEAQ (reference sequence). CDR3 sequence: CASSFGAYEQYF. The CDR3 nucleotides are TGTGCCAGCAGTTTCGGGGCGTACGAGCAGTACTTC.

This chain links TRBV5-1 with TRBJ2-4; 7 bases line up with TRBD1. In germline, CDR1 is SGHRS, CDR2 YFSETQ. Germline trimming cut 4 bases from V and 8 bases from J; bases unmatched to any gene: 9. The CDR3 runs 14 residues. The CDR3 region has the DNA TGCGCCAGCAGCAACTACAGGGGTGATGACATTCAGTACTTC. Amino acid sequence: CASSNYRGDDIQYF.

This clonotype came up many times. The chain employs TRBV5-6 and TRBJ1-2; 7 bases map to TRBD1. Germline CDR1 SGHDT, CDR2 YYEEEE. CDR3 length: 14 amino acids. Losses at the gene ends were 3 bases for V and 1 base for J; bases not matched to a gene: 3. This chain's CDR3 is CASSSGQLNYGYTF. The DNA for the CDR3 is TGTGCCAGCAGCTCGGGACAGCTTAACTATGGCTACACCTTC. Full variable domain (remainder filled in from reference TRBV5-6 and TRBJ1-2): DAGVTQSPTHLIKTRGQQVTLRCSPKSGHDTVSWYQQALGQGPQFIFQYYEEEERQRGNFPDRFSGHQFPNYSSELNVNALLLGDSALYLCASSSGQLNYGYTFGSGTRLTVV.

The chain carries TRBV5-1 and TRBJ2-7, with 8 bases lining up with TRBD1. The V segment lost 7 bases and the J segment 2 bases; nucleotides outside the gene matches: 5. This CDR3 contains 13 residues. CDR1 and CDR2 from the germline V gene are SGHRS and YFSETQ. CDR3 amino acids: CASAGTGPYEQYF. In DNA, the CDR3 is TGCGCCAGCGCTGGGACAGGTCCCTACGAGCAGTACTTC.

The CDR3 sequence is CASSPGDRWLEAFF. The CDR3 DNA reads as TGTGCCAGCAGCCCCGGGGACAGATGGTTAGAAGCTTTCTTT. The rearrangement uses TRBV11-1 and TRBJ1-1; 7 nucleotides match TRBD1. The V gene end was trimmed by 5 bases and the J gene end by 8 bases; junction bases not matched to a gene: 11. The CDR3 spans 14 residues. The V gene's germline CDR1 is SGHAT and CDR2 FQDESV (reference sequence).

The chain uses TRBV30 and TRBJ2-5; no firm D call. Germline V gene sequence: CDR1 GTSNPN, CDR2 SVGIG (reference sequence). The CDR3 loop spans 13 amino acids. The V gene lost 0 bases and the J gene lost 5 bases, with 10 bases spanning the gap. The CDR3 sequence is CAWSVAVRETQYF. CDR3 nucleotides: TGTGCCTGGAGTGTGGCCGTTCGGGAGACCCAGTACTTC.

This clonotype was seen more than once but under ten times. V usage is TRBV18 and J usage is TRBJ2-5, with D possibly TRBD1 on 5 matching bases. The CDR3 consists of 13 residues. V was clipped by 3 bases and J by 1 base, with 6 bases between them. Germline CDR1 KGHSH, CDR2 LQKENI. The CDR3: CASSPGPQETQYF. The DNA for the CDR3 is TGTGCCAGCTCACCGGGGCCCCAAGAGACCCAGTACTTC.

This rearrangement joins TRBV27 to TRBJ2-5; D not certain. The CDR3 is 13 amino acids. Germline values: CDR1 MNHEY, CDR2 SMNVEV (reference sequence). The V and J ends lost 5 bases and 0 bases respectively, with 7 bases between them. In DNA, the CDR3 is TGTGCCAGCAGTGTTTCGTACCAAGAGACCCAGTACTTC. This sequence encodes CASSVSYQETQYF.

The rearrangement links TRBV5-5 to TRBJ2-7; D possibly corresponds to TRBD1 (7 bases). Trimming left V 4 bases short and J 3 bases short, with 17 bases between. The germline gives CDR1 SGHKS, CDR2 YYEKEE (reference sequence). The CDR3 runs 15 residues. The chain's CDR3 is CASSGGTVVLYEQYF. CDR3 coding DNA: TGTGCCAGCAGCGGGGGGACAGTTGTCCTCTACGAGCAGTACTTC.